The 19 T cell receptor beta chains below were found in one sample sequenced in a study of regulatory T cells in long-lasting Graves disease. The authors built TCR beta libraries using iRepertoire HTBI primers and Arm-PCR of CDR3 regions. MiXCR was run by TCRdb on the multiplex PCR reads, yielding one entry per CDR3 protein. Among over 400,000 distinct CDR3 sequences listed, about 15% were seen once. Time point of the sample: newly diagnosed GD, antithyroid drugs for less than 3 months. From RNA extracted from PBMCs, the TCR library was made. This sample also belongs to another study, concerning T cells in Graves' hyperthyroidism and ophthalmopathy.

Here the sequenced sample was peripheral blood mononuclear cells (PBMCs), taken at new diagnosis, from a patient treated with antithyroid drugs. These receptors were collected from a woman aged 45 to 65 with Graves disease.

This clonotype has a handful of counts. Since a much larger clone is just one base distant, this may be a read error. CDR3 coding DNA: TGCGCCAGCAGCTTGGACCCGGGACAGCCGGGACTAGCGGGATACAATGAGCAGCTCTTC. Its protein is CASSLDPGQPGLAGYNEQLF. The gene calls are TRBV5-1 and TRBJ2-1, with 13 bases aligning to TRBD2. The germline V gene has CDR1 SGHRS and CDR2 YFSETQ. CDR3 length: 20 residues.

This clonotype has at least ten counts. This chain connects TRBV7-3 to TRBJ1-1, with D perhaps matching TRBD1 (6 bases). From germline, CDR1 is SGHTA and CDR2 FQGTGA. V was clipped by 5 bases and J by 0 bases, with 10 bases between them. This CDR3 is 14 amino acids long. CDR3 nucleotide sequence: TGTGCCAGCAGCCGGGGGCTCCTGAACACTGAAGCTTTCTTT. It translates to CASSRGLLNTEAFF. Full variable domain (remainder filled in from reference TRBV7-3 and TRBJ1-1): GAGVSQTPSNKVTEKGKYVELRCDPISGHTALYWYRQSLGQGPEFLIYFQGTGAADDSGLPNDRFFAVRPEGSVSTLKIQRTERGDSAVYLCASSRGLLNTEAFFGQGTRLTVV.

The V call is TRBV4-2, the J call TRBJ2-5; 9 bases are a match to TRBD2. With V trimmed by 4 bases and J by 3 bases, 6 bases remained unmatched. The CDR3 spans 15 residues. In germline, CDR1 is LGHNA, CDR2 YNFKEQ. The CDR3 region is CASSLGGGGEETQYF. The CDR3 region has the DNA TGTGCCAGCAGCCTCGGCGGGGGGGGGGAAGAGACCCAGTACTTC.

The sample holds a few counts of this clonotype. The V call is TRBV28, the J call TRBJ1-1; D gene uncertain. Germline assignment: CDR1 MDHEN and CDR2 SYDVKM. With 7 bases removed from V and 1 base from J, the gap between germline ends came to 13 bases. The CDR3 length is 14 residues. In nucleotides, the CDR3 is TGTGCCAGCACCCTTCCAGTGGGGAACACTGAAGCTTTCTTT. Amino acids: CASTLPVGNTEAFF.

This clonotype turned up a few times. The rearrangement links TRBV5-1 to TRBJ2-7, with TRBD1 identical over 9 bases. The junction had 8 bases not matched to a gene; V was cut back by 5 bases and J by 5 bases. Germline assignment: CDR1 SGHRS and CDR2 YFSETQ. The length of the CDR3 is 14 residues. The CDR3: CASRWGTGLDEQYF. CDR3 in DNA: TGCGCCAGCAGGTGGGGGACAGGGCTGGACGAGCAGTACTTC.

Ten or more counts support this clonotype. J is TRBJ2-7 and V is TRBV28; no clear D. In germline, CDR1 is MDHEN, CDR2 SYDVKM. Trimming cost V 6 bases and J 3 bases, with 21 bases left between them. The CDR3 sequence is 16 residues long. CDR3 residues: CASSQPLGKGDYEQYF. CDR3 DNA: TGTGCCAGCAGCCAACCGTTGGGGAAAGGAGACTACGAGCAGTACTTC.

Ten or more counts support this clonotype. The chain employs TRBV28 and TRBJ2-5, with D unclear. V dropped 6 bases and J dropped 3 bases, with 11 bases sitting between them. This CDR3 spans 13 amino acids. Germline CDR1 MDHEN, CDR2 SYDVKM. CDR3 residues: CASRSVQEETQYF. The CDR3 coding sequence is TGTGCCAGCAGAAGTGTGCAAGAAGAGACCCAGTACTTC.

This clonotype was observed at least ten times. The V and J genes are TRBV12-3 or TRBV12-4 and TRBJ2-3; TRBD2 aligns across 11 bases. The junction had 8 bases not matched to a gene; V was cut back by 4 bases and J by 5 bases. The CDR3 has 16 amino acids. CDR3 loop: CASSSSTSGRRDTQYF. Written as DNA, the CDR3 is TGTGCCAGCAGTTCCTCTACTAGCGGGAGACGAGATACGCAGTATTTT.

This chain connects TRBV9 to TRBJ2-5; D may be TRBD1 (6 bases). The CDR3 is 16 residues long. Germline V CDR1 and CDR2: SGDLS, YYNGEE. The germline V and J ends were trimmed by 0 bases and 4 bases, with 16 bases remaining between them. The DNA for the CDR3 is TGTGCCAGCAGCGTAGGATCTCGGGACACCGGAGAGACCCAGTACTTC. It is translated as CASSVGSRDTGETQYF.

This clonotype was recorded many times. This rearrangement joins TRBV5-5 to TRBJ2-5; D is possibly TRBD1 (5 bases). The CDR3 is made up of 14 amino acids. The germline CDR1 and CDR2 sequences are SGHKS and YYEKEE (reference sequence). Trimming stripped 5 bases from V and 5 bases from J, with 16 bases between. The CDR3 coding sequence is TGTGCCAGCAGGAAGGAGCAGGGTGTCGAGACCCAGTACTTC. Protein product: CASRKEQGVETQYF.

This clonotype was recorded a few times. The gene calls are TRBV20-1 and TRBJ1-2; 7 positions agree with TRBD1. The V segment lost 3 bases and the J segment 6 bases; nucleotides outside the gene matches: 10. The CDR3 has 14 amino acids. The germline V gene encodes CDR1 DFQATT and CDR2 SNEGSKA (reference sequence). The CDR3 DNA reads TGCAGTGCTAGGTCGGGACAGACAAGAGATGGCTACACCTTC. It codes for CSARSGQTRDGYTF.

The table lists this clonotype with many counts. This chain uses TRBV30 with TRBJ2-1, with D possibly matching TRBD2 (7 bases). The CDR3 runs to 16 residues. V was cut by 0 bases and J by 1 base, with 13 bases left in between. The V gene's germline CDR1 is GTSNPN and CDR2 SVGIG (reference sequence). CDR3 region: CAWSVGGGRSYNEQFF. CDR3 bases: TGTGCCTGGAGTGTAGGGGGAGGGAGGTCCTACAATGAGCAGTTCTTC.

This clonotype was seen a handful of times. The rearrangement uses TRBV4-1 and TRBJ2-3; 12 nucleotides align to TRBD2. Germline V gene data show CDR1 as MGHRA and CDR2 as YSYEKL. The CDR3 has 17 amino acids. With 2 bases clipped from V and 5 bases from J, the junction kept 8 bases outside the gene matches. CDR3 bases: TGCGCCAGCAGCCAAATTCCTAGCGGGAGGGCCGGAGATACGCAGTATTTT. Translating it yields CASSQIPSGRAGDTQYF.

Many counts were recorded for this clonotype. The chain has TRBV2 and TRBJ2-5; 12 nucleotides match TRBD1. CDR3 length: 15 residues. Losses at the gene ends were 7 bases for V and 5 bases for J; bases not matched to a gene: 8. Germline CDR1 reads SNHLY; CDR2 reads FYNNEI. CDR3 region: CASMWDRGPGETQYF. The CDR3 nucleotides read TGTGCCAGCATGTGGGACAGGGGGCCTGGGGAGACCCAGTACTTC.

This clonotype was seen only a few times. The gene calls are TRBV10-3 and TRBJ2-7; D is uncertain. CDR1 is ENHRY, CDR2 SYGVKD, per germline. This CDR3 has 14 amino acids. Between the trimmed V and J ends, which lost 0 bases and 0 bases, there was a span of 6 bases. CDR3 DNA: TGTGCCATCAGTGAGTCTGTCAGCTCCTACGAGCAGTACTTC. It encodes CAISESVSSYEQYF.

This clonotype was detected a few times. The chain combines TRBV6-1 with TRBJ2-7; 8 nucleotides match TRBD1. The CDR3 loop spans 13 amino acids. Germline CDR1 reads MNHNS; CDR2 reads SASEGT. V lost 10 bases, J lost 3 bases, and 8 bases stayed unmatched. In DNA, the CDR3 is TGTGCCATTCAGGACAGGGAATTCTACGAGCAGTACTTC. Residues: CAIQDREFYEQYF.

This clonotype was detected many times. The rearrangement links TRBV24-1 to TRBJ2-1, with D perhaps being TRBD1 or TRBD2 (5 bases each). V was cut by 6 bases and J by 3 bases, with 14 bases left in between. In germline, CDR1 is KGHDR, CDR2 SFDVKD. The CDR3 totals 15 residues. The chain's CDR3 is CATSNRDGHYNEQFF. The CDR3 DNA reads TGTGCCACCAGTAACCGGGACGGACACTACAATGAGCAGTTCTTC.

The table lists this clonotype with many counts. This sequence joins TRBV6-2 or TRBV6-3 and TRBJ2-1, with 15 bases identical to TRBD2. Germline V gene data show CDR1 as MNHEY and CDR2 as SVGEGT. The CDR3 sequence is 16 residues long. Trimming cost V 7 bases and J 6 bases; bases outside gene matches: 7. In nucleotides, the CDR3 is TGTGCCAGCACCAGACCGGGACTAGCGGGAGGCAATGAGCAGTTCTTC. Protein: CASTRPGLAGGNEQFF.

Ten or more counts support this clonotype. The rearrangement joins TRBV9 to TRBJ1-1; D perhaps matches TRBD1 (5 bases). The CDR3 is made up of 15 amino acids. Trimming shortened V by 7 bases and J by 1 base, and 17 bases separated the two germline ends. Germline V gene lookup returns CDR1 SGDLS and CDR2 YYNGEE. As DNA, the CDR3 is TGTGCCAGCGGGACGGGACGCCTAGAGAACACTGAAGCTTTCTTT. This sequence encodes CASGTGRLENTEAFF.